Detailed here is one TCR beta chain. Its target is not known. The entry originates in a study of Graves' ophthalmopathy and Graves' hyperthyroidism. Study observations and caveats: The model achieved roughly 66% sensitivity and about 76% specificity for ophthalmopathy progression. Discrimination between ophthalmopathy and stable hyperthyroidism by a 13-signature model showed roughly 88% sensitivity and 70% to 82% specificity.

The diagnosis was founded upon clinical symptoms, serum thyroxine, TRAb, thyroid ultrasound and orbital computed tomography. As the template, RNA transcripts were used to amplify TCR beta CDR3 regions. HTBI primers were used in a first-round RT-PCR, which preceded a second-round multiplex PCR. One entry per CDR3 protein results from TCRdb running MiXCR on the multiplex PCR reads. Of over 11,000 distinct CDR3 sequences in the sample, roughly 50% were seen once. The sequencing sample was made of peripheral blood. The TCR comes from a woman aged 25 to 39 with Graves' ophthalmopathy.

The CDR3 coding sequence is TGTGCCAGCAGCTTTGAGAACACTGAAGCTTTCTTT. Protein product: CASSFENTEAFF. V gene TRBV7-9 combines with J gene TRBJ1-1; D not resolved. Trimming removed 3 bases at V and 1 base at J, with 3 bases between. CDR3 length: 12 residues. CDR1 and CDR2 (germline): SEHNR, FQNEAQ (reference sequence).